This TCR beta chain was sequenced during a study of cytomegalovirus exposure and HLA in healthy donors. General study findings and limits: Analysis performed later showed TCR beta chains linked to HLA being more clonally expanded than equally common others. Roughly uniform depth of sequencing across donors was assumed in presence/absence analyses. The majority of TCR sequences were rare, yet some public TCRs appeared in many donors.

This CDR3 region has 16 residues. The germline V and J ends were trimmed by 4 bases and 2 bases, with 15 bases remaining between them. Germline assignment: CDR1 MNHNY and CDR2 SVGAGI (reference sequence). Amplification used 60 Vbeta primers and 13 Jbeta primers. In the original processing: Per a later analysis, the number of unique TCR beta chains was about 80 million, of which roughly 10 million were shared. The method was immunoSEQ multiplex PCR; TCRdb's version includes in-frame clones alone and lacks a portion of them. D and trimming come from the DNA, and the V and J calls and clone size come from that table. The data contain some 42,000 clones, 50% of them singletons. Concerning this clone itself: As yet, its antigen is unknown.

The chain combines TRBV6-6 with TRBJ2-1, with D possibly matching TRBD1 (6 bases). What was sequenced was PBMCs. The clonotype comes from a human donor in good health. The CDR3 DNA reads TGTGCCAGCAGTTCCCTCACAGGGATTCCCTACAATGAGCAGTTCTTC. Its translation is CASSSLTGIPYNEQFF.